One sample yielded the 30 T cell receptor beta chains listed below, sequenced in a study of CD4 T cells in relation to SARS-CoV-2 and coronaviruses (dated by TCRdb to about 2021). Library prep was done by the immunoSEQ multiplex PCR assay. Entries here come from immuneACCESS through TCRdb and include only in-frame sequences with V and J called. Some clones fail to appear in such tables; in the studies checked, an unresolved V gene covers under half of the shortfall, and the cause of the remainder is unknown. The sample profile shows 35,000 to 40,000 clones; around 87% of them were found once. The ten largest clones add up to 9.2% of the sample. The source material was memory CD4+ T cells from PBMCs. The sample's cell subset or site label, in plain terms: memory (non-naive) CD4+ T cells. These receptors all come from an adult with COVID-19.

This clone was counted only a few times. J is TRBJ1-1 and V is TRBV19; D unclear. Germline lookup yields CDR1 LNHDA and CDR2 SQIVND (reference sequence). There are 16 residues in the CDR3. V was shortened by 1 base and J by 0 bases, with 12 bases between the two germline ends. CDR3 sequence reads: CASSIGRSALNTEAFF. CDR3 nucleotides: TGTGCCAGTAGTATAGGGCGGTCGGCCCTGAACACTGAAGCTTTCTTT.

V is TRBV30 and J is TRBJ2-4; TRBD2 aligns across 7 bases. V dropped 0 bases and J dropped 7; count of bases not matched to a gene: 3. From germline, CDR1 is GTSNPN and CDR2 SVGIG (reference sequence). CDR3 length: 13 residues. This CDR3 is CAWSVGGTNIQYF. In DNA, the CDR3 is TGTGCCTGGAGTGTGGGGGGGACGAACATTCAGTACTTC.

The chain couples TRBV6-7 to TRBJ1-6, with TRBD1 as a possible D gene (5 bases). TRBV6-7 is an ORF for which the function is uncertain. Trimming pared 7 bases from V and 0 bases from J, leaving 10 bases between. This CDR3 is built from 15 residues. CDR3 amino acids: CASTPDSSYNSPLHF. The CDR3 bases are TGTGCCAGCACCCCAGACAGCTCCTATAATTCACCCCTCCACTTT.

The rearrangement uses TRBV27 and TRBJ2-5, with D maybe TRBD2 (6 bases). The CDR3 runs to 13 residues. V dropped 7 bases and J dropped 0 bases, with 9 bases sitting between them. In germline, CDR1 is MNHEY, CDR2 SMNVEV (reference sequence). The CDR3 here is CASMGRYQETQYF. CDR3 in DNA: TGTGCCAGCATGGGGAGGTACCAAGAGACCCAGTACTTC.

The chain recombines TRBV30 with TRBJ1-2, with TRBD1 as a possible D gene (5 bases). The CDR3 covers 12 residues. Deletions cut 0 bases from V and 9 bases from J, with 11 bases between. Looked up from germline, CDR1 is GTSNPN and CDR2 is SVGIG (reference sequence). CDR3 in amino acids: CAWSVGQGSYTF. The DNA for the CDR3 is TGTGCCTGGAGTGTAGGACAAGGTAGCTACACCTTC. Full variable domain (missing parts from reference TRBV30 and TRBJ1-2): SQTIHQWPATLVQPVGSPLSLECTVEGTSNPNLYWYRQAAGRGLQLLFYSVGIGQISSEVPQNLSASRPQDRQFILSSKKLLLSDSGFYLCAWSVGQGSYTFGSGTRLTVV.

The rearrangement uses TRBV3-1 (or the pseudogene TRBV3-2) and TRBJ2-7, with TRBD1 matching 7 bases. This CDR3 is 14 amino acids long. CDR1 is LGHDT, CDR2 YNNKEL, per germline (reference sequence). After removal of 5 bases from V and 7 bases from J, the junction contained 11 bases not matched to a gene. In nucleotides, the CDR3 is TGTGCCAGCAGCACAACTATCACAGGGGAAGAGCAGTACTTC. Protein product: CASSTTITGEEQYF.

CDR3 region: CASSIRSLAGGYNEQFF. As DNA, the CDR3 is TGTGCCAGTAGTATAAGGAGCCTAGCGGGGGGGTACAATGAGCAGTTCTTC. V gene TRBV19 combines with J gene TRBJ2-1; 12 bases match TRBD2. Per the germline V gene, CDR1 is LNHDA and CDR2 is SQIVND (reference sequence). V lost 2 bases to trimming and J lost 4 bases; unmatched junction nucleotides: 6. This CDR3 has 17 residues.

This chain uses TRBV5-6 with TRBJ1-4; TRBD1 might be the D (5 bases). The CDR3 totals 15 residues. Germline V gene lookup returns CDR1 SGHDT and CDR2 YYEEEE. Trimming took 0 bases from V and 7 from J, leaving 13 bases between them. The CDR3 region has the DNA TGTGCCAGCAGCTTGGAGGGCAGGGAAGGTGAAAAACTGTTTTTT. Its protein product is CASSLEGREGEKLFF.

DNA for the CDR3: TGTGCCAGCAGCGTAGCTGGACCAGGCCTGAACACCGGGGAGCTGTTTTTT. Its protein product is CASSVAGPGLNTGELFF. The chain couples TRBV9 to TRBJ2-2; D unclear. Germline CDR1 is SGDLS and CDR2 is YYNGEE. V was cut by 0 bases and J by 1 base, with 13 bases left in between. The CDR3 is 17 residues long.

The chain combines TRBV5-8 with TRBJ1-5, with TRBD1 identical over 8 bases. The CDR3 length is 14 residues. Germline CDR1 is SGHTS and CDR2 is YDEGEE. V shed 4 bases, J shed 7 bases, and the junction held 7 bases outside the gene matches. CDR3 bases: TGTGCCAGCAGCCTCGACAGGGGTCACCAGCCCCAGCATTTT. This encodes CASSLDRGHQPQHF.

V and J are TRBV7-9 and TRBJ2-3; 12 nucleotides align to TRBD2. V lost 5 bases and J lost 3; bases outside the gene matches: 9. This CDR3 is built from 17 residues. The V gene's germline CDR1 is SEHNR and CDR2 FQNEAQ (reference sequence). Here the CDR3 reads CASSPTHGLAGTDTQYF. The CDR3 nucleotides read TGTGCCAGCAGCCCGACCCACGGACTAGCGGGGACAGATACGCAGTATTTT.

The rearrangement links TRBV5-1 to TRBJ2-1; TRBD2 matches 15 bases. The CDR3 totals 16 residues. V gave up 4 bases and J gave up 4 bases; unmatched junction bases: 3. Looked up from germline, CDR1 is SGHRS and CDR2 is YFSETQ. CDR3 sequence (DNA): TGCGCCAGCAGCCGGACTAGCGGGGGGGGATACAATGAGCAGTTCTTC. This encodes CASSRTSGGGYNEQFF.

This clone was seen only once. This chain links TRBV27 with TRBJ2-7; 9 nucleotides match TRBD1. The CDR3 covers 13 residues. The germline V gene encodes CDR1 MNHEY and CDR2 SMNVEV (reference sequence). Trimming at V came to 3 bases and at J to 4 bases, leaving 1 base not matched to a gene. The CDR3 spells CASSLDRGYEQYF. The CDR3 DNA follows: TGTGCCAGCAGTTTGGACAGGGGTTACGAGCAGTACTTC.

The gene calls are TRBV6-5 and TRBJ2-7; maybe TRBD2 (6 bases). Per germline, CDR1 MNHEY and CDR2 SVGAGI. The CDR3 runs to 15 residues. V was trimmed by 5 bases and J by 2 bases, leaving 16 bases between them. The CDR3 DNA reads TGTGCCAGCAGTCCCCTGGGGGGTACCCCCTACGAGCAGTACTTC. Translated: CASSPLGGTPYEQYF.

V and J are TRBV5-1 and TRBJ2-5, with D possibly matching TRBD2 (6 bases). The CDR3 consists of 14 residues. V lost 0 bases to trimming and J lost 5 bases, with 11 bases between them. The germline V gene encodes CDR1 SGHRS and CDR2 YFSETQ. The CDR3 DNA is TGCGCCAGCAGCTTGGTGTCTAGCGAGGAGACCCAGTACTTC. This encodes CASSLVSSEETQYF.

This chain links TRBV4-1 with TRBJ2-4; 9 bases align to TRBD2. Trimming at V came to 1 base and at J to 7 bases, leaving 8 bases not matched to a gene. The germline V gene encodes CDR1 MGHRA and CDR2 YSYEKL. This CDR3 has 16 residues. The CDR3 region is CASSQGLAGVWNIQYF. CDR3 sequence (DNA): TGCGCCAGCAGCCAAGGTTTAGCGGGGGTTTGGAACATTCAGTACTTC.

V usage is TRBV29-1 and J usage is TRBJ1-2; D call uncertain. The V gene's germline CDR1 is SQVTM and CDR2 ANQGSEA. The CDR3 runs 14 residues. V was cut by 6 bases and J by 4 bases, with 18 bases left in between. CDR3 bases: TGCAGCGTGGAGCCCCCGGGGAACCTCTATGGCTACACCTTC. It codes for CSVEPPGNLYGYTF.

The sample holds one count of this clone. The CDR3 bases are TGTGCCAGCAGCTTGGGAACAGGGAAATCCTACGAGCAGTACTTC. Translation: CASSLGTGKSYEQYF. The V gene is TRBV5-4, the J gene TRBJ2-7; possibly TRBD1 for D (6 bases). V lost 0 bases, J lost 1 base, and 11 bases lay in between. The CDR3 runs to 15 residues. Germline CDR1 and CDR2: SGHNT and YYREEE (reference sequence).

The gene calls are TRBV5-6 and TRBJ2-2; D is tentatively TRBD1 or TRBD2 (6 bases each). CDR1 and CDR2 from the germline V gene are SGHDT and YYEEEE. The CDR3 extends over 15 amino acids. The ends were cut back, 1 base at V and 6 bases at J, with 13 bases in the middle. The chain's CDR3 is CASSLNGGDPGELFF. DNA of the CDR3: TGTGCCAGCAGCTTGAACGGGGGCGACCCCGGGGAGCTGTTTTTT. The variable domain in full, completed from reference TRBV5-6 and TRBJ2-2, reads DAGVTQSPTHLIKTRGQQVTLRCSPKSGHDTVSWYQQALGQGPQFIFQYYEEEERQRGNFPDRFSGHQFPNYSSELNVNALLLGDSALYLCASSLNGGDPGELFFGEGSRLTVL.

The chain is built from TRBV5-4 and TRBJ2-7; 11 bases line up with TRBD1. The CDR3 loop spans 14 amino acids. Germline lookup yields CDR1 SGHNT and CDR2 YYREEE (reference sequence). The J segment lost 2 bases and the V segment lost 3 bases, leaving 1 base of the junction unmatched. CDR3 DNA: TGTGCCAGCAGCTGGACAGGGGGCCCCTACGAGCAGTACTTC. The encoded protein is CASSWTGGPYEQYF.

The V gene is TRBV7-9, the J gene TRBJ2-7; D is possibly TRBD1 (5 bases). This CDR3 comprises 12 residues. Germline assignment: CDR1 SEHNR and CDR2 FQNEAQ (reference sequence). Deletions cut 5 bases from V and 7 bases from J, with 12 bases between. DNA of the CDR3: TGTGCCAGCAGCCCCTCAAGGGGTGAGCAGTACTTC. Translating it yields CASSPSRGEQYF.

This sequence joins TRBV18 and TRBJ1-1, with D possibly matching TRBD1 (6 bases). This CDR3 comprises 15 residues. Per germline, CDR1 KGHSH and CDR2 LQKENI. V was trimmed by 4 bases and J by 1 base, leaving 13 bases between them. The CDR3 is CASSRGEGGNTEAFF. The CDR3 region has the DNA TGTGCCAGCTCACGGGGTGAGGGGGGGAACACTGAAGCTTTCTTT.

The chain links TRBV6-8 to TRBJ1-1; no clear D gene. Germline CDR1 reads MNHGY; CDR2 reads SAAAGT. Trimming pared 7 bases from V and 3 bases from J, leaving 18 bases between. The CDR3 covers 15 residues. The CDR3 loop is CASTEGGKGDTEAFF. The DNA of the CDR3 is TGTGCCAGCACCGAAGGTGGAAAGGGCGACACTGAAGCTTTCTTT.

The V call is TRBV7-6, the J call TRBJ1-2; 11 nucleotides match TRBD1. CDR1 SGHVS and CDR2 FNYEAQ come from the germline V gene. The CDR3 runs 17 residues. V was clipped by 1 base and J by 2 bases; unmatched bases: 6. This CDR3 reads CASSLVLGQGANYGYTF. The CDR3 nucleotides read TGTGCCAGCAGCTTAGTCCTTGGACAGGGGGCGAACTATGGCTACACCTTC. The full variable domain, rest sourced from reference TRBV7-6 and TRBJ1-2, is GAGVSQSPRYKVTKRGQDVALRCDPISGHVSLYWYRQALGQGPEFLTYFNYEAQQDKSGLPNDRFSAERPEGSISTLTIQRTEQRDSAMYRCASSLVLGQGANYGYTFGSGTRLTVV.

The chain combines TRBV15 with TRBJ2-7, with a possible D match to TRBD2 (6 bases). V lost 5 bases and J lost 6, with 14 bases in between. The germline CDR1 and CDR2 sequences are LNHNV and YYDKDF (reference sequence). This CDR3 comprises 13 residues. CDR3 residues: CATSPLEEGEQYF. In DNA form, the CDR3 reads TGTGCCACCAGCCCCCTCGAGGAGGGCGAGCAGTACTTC. Filled out from reference TRBV15 and TRBJ2-7, the complete variable domain reads DAMVIQNPRYQVTQFGKPVTLSCSQTLNHNVMYWYQQKSSQAPKLLFHYYDKDFNNEADTPDNFQSRRPNTSFCFLDIRSPGLGDTAMYLCATSPLEEGEQYFGPGTRLTVT.

The genes are TRBV25-1 and TRBJ2-1, with a possible D match to TRBD1 (5 bases). Deletions cut 11 bases from V and 4 bases from J, with 21 bases between. CDR1 is MGHDK and CDR2 is SYGVNS in the germline V gene. CDR3 size: 15 residues. The CDR3 bases are TGTGCCTCAGGCCTCGACAGCCCGATTTACAATGAGCAGTTCTTC. Protein product: CASGLDSPIYNEQFF.

This chain connects TRBV4-2 to TRBJ2-2; 9 bases match TRBD2. The junction had 3 bases not matched to a gene; V was cut back by 3 bases and J by 1 base. Looked up from germline, CDR1 is LGHNA and CDR2 is YNFKEQ. This CDR3 has 16 residues. This CDR3 is CASSHKAGGNTGELFF. In DNA, the CDR3 is TGTGCCAGCAGCCATAAAGCGGGGGGGAACACCGGGGAGCTGTTTTTT.

The genes are TRBV27 and TRBJ1-6; 7 nucleotides line up with TRBD1. The CDR3 spans 14 residues. Germline-derived CDR1 and CDR2 are MNHEY and SMNVEV (reference sequence). J was trimmed by 12 bases and V by 6 bases; bases with no gene match: 11. The CDR3 protein is CASRPQGTGLPLHF. The CDR3 DNA follows: TGTGCCAGCAGGCCACAGGGGACGGGTTTACCCCTCCACTTT.

This rearrangement joins TRBV7-2 to TRBJ2-1; 9 bases align to TRBD1. Unmatched junction bases numbered 1, after V lost 4 bases and J lost 0 bases. CDR1 SGHTA and CDR2 FQGNSA come from the germline V gene. This CDR3 has 15 residues. CDR3 amino acids: CASSWDRASYNEQFF. DNA for the CDR3: TGTGCCAGCAGCTGGGACAGGGCCTCCTACAATGAGCAGTTCTTC.

This rearrangement joins TRBV6-5 to TRBJ2-5, with 10 bases matching TRBD1. This CDR3 is 16 amino acids long. J was trimmed by 5 bases and V by 0 bases; bases with no gene match: 6. Germline loops: CDR1 MNHEY, CDR2 SVGAGI. CDR3 DNA sequence: TGTGCCAGCAGTTACTCTCCGGGACAGGGGTACGAGACCCAGTACTTC. Its protein product is CASSYSPGQGYETQYF.